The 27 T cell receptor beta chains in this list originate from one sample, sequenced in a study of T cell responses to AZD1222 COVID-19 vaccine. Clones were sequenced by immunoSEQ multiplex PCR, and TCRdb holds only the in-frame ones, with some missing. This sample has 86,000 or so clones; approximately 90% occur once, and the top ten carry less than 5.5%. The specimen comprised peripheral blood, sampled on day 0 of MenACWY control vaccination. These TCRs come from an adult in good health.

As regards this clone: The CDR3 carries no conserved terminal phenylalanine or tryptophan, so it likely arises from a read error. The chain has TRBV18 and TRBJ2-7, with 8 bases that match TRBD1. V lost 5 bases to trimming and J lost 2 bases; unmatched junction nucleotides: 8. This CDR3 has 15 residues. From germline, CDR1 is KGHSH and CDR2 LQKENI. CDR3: CASSSGQATPYEQYL. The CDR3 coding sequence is TGTGCCAGCTCATCGGGACAGGCGACCCCCTACGAGCAGTACCTC.

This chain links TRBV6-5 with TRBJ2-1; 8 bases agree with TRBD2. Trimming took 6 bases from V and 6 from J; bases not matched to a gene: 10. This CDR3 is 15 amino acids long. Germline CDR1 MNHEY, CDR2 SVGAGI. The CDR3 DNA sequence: TGTGCCAGCAGCTCTTTAACGGGAGGGTCCAATGAGCAGTTCTTC. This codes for CASSSLTGGSNEQFF.

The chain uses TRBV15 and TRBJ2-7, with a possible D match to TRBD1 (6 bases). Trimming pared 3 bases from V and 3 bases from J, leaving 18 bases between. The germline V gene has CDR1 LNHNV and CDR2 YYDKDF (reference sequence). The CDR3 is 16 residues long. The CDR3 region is CATSSFKGTTYYEQYF. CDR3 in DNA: TGTGCCACCAGCAGCTTCAAAGGGACAACGTACTACGAGCAGTACTTC.

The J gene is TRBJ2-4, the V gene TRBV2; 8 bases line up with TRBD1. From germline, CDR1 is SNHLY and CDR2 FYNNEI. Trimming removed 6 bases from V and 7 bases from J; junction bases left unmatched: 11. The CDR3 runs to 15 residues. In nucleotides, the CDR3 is TGTGCCAGCAGCCGTGACAGGGGCCAGGAGAACATTCAGTACTTC. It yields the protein CASSRDRGQENIQYF.

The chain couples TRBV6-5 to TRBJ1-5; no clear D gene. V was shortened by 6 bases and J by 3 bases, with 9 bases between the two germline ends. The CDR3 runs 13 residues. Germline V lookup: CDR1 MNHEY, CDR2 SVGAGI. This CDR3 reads CASSRGPNQPQHF. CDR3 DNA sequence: TGTGCCAGCAGCCGCGGACCCAATCAGCCCCAGCATTTT.

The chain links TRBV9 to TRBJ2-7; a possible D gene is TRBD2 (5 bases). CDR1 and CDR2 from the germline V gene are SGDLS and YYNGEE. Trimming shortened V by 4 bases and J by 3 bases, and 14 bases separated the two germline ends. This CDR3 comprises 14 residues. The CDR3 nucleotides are TGTGCCAGCAGCCCGTTCAGCGGAAACTACGAGCAGTACTTC. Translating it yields CASSPFSGNYEQYF.

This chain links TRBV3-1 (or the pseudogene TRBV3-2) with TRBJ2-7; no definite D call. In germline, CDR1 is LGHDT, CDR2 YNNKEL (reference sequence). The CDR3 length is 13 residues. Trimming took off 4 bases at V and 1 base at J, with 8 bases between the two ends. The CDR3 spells CASSRLTSYEQYF. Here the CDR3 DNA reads TGTGCCAGCAGCCGGCTGACGTCCTACGAGCAGTACTTC.

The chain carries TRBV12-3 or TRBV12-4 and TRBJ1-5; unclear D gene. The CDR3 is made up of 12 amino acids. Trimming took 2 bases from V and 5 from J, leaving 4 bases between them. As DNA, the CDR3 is TGTGCCAGCAGTTTAAACGATCAGCCCCAGCATTTT. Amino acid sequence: CASSLNDQPQHF.

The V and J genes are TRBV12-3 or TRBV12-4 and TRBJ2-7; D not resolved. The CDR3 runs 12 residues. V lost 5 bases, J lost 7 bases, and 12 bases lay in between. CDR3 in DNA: TGTGCCAGCAGTCCCTCGCGGATTGAGCAGTACTTC. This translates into CASSPSRIEQYF.

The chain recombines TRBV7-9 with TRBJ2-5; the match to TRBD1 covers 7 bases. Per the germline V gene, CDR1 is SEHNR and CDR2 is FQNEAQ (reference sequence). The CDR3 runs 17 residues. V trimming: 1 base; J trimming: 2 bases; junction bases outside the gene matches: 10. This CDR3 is CASSLGTGGGGQETQYF. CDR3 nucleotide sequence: TGTGCCAGCAGCTTAGGGACAGGAGGTGGCGGGCAAGAGACCCAGTACTTC. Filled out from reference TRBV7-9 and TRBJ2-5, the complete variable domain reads DTGVSQNPRHKITKRGQNVTFRCDPISEHNRLYWYRQTLGQGPEFLTYFQNEAQLEKSRLLSDRFSAERPKGSFSTLEIQRTEQGDSAMYLCASSLGTGGGGQETQYFGPGTRLLVL.

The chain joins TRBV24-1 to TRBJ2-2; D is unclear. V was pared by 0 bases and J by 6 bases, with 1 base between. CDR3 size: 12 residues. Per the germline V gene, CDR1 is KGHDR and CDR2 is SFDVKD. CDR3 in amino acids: CATSDLPGELFF. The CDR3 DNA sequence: TGTGCCACCAGTGATTTGCCCGGGGAGCTGTTTTTT.

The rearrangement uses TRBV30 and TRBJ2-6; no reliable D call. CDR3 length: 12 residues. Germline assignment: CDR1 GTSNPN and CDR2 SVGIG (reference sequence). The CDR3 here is CAYGSGANVLTF. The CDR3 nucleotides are TGTGCATATGGCTCTGGGGCCAACGTCCTGACTTTC.

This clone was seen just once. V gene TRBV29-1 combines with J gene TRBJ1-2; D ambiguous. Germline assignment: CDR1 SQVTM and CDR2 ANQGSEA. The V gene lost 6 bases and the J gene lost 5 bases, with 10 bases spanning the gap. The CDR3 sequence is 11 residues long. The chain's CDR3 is CSVPVSYGYTF. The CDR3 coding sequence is TGCAGCGTCCCAGTTTCTTATGGCTACACCTTC.

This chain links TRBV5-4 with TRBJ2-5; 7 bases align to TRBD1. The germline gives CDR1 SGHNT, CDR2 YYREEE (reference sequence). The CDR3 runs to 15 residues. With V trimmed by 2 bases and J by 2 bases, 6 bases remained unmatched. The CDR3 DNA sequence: TGTGCCAGCAGCTTCCCTTCGACAGGGCAAGAGACCCAGTACTTC. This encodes CASSFPSTGQETQYF.

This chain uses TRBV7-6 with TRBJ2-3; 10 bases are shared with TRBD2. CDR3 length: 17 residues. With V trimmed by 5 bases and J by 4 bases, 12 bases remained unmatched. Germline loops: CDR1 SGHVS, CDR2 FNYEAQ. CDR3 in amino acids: CASSDTGTSEGSDTQYF. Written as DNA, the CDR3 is TGTGCCAGCAGCGACACCGGGACTAGCGAGGGGTCAGATACGCAGTATTTT.

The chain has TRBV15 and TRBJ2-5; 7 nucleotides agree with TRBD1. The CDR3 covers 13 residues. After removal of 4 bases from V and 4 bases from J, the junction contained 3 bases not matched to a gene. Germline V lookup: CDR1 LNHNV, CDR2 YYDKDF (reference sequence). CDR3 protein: CATSINRGETQYF. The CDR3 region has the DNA TGTGCCACCAGCATCAACAGGGGAGAGACCCAGTACTTC. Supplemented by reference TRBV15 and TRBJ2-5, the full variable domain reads DAMVIQNPRYQVTQFGKPVTLSCSQTLNHNVMYWYQQKSSQAPKLLFHYYDKDFNNEADTPDNFQSRRPNTSFCFLDIRSPGLGDTAMYLCATSINRGETQYFGPGTRLLVL.

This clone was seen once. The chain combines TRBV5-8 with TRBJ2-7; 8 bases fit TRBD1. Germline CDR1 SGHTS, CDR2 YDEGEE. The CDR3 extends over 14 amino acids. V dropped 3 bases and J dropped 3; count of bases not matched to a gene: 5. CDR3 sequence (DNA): TGTGCCAGCAGCTCTAGGACAGGGAGCTACGAGCAGTACTTC. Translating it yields CASSSRTGSYEQYF.

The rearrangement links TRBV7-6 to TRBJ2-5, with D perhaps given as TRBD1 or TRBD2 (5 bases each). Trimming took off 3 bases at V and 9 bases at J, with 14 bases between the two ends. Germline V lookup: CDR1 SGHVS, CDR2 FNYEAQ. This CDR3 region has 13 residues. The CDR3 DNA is TGTGCCAGCAGCTTTGAGCTTCTGGGGGCCCAGTACTTC. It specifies CASSFELLGAQYF.

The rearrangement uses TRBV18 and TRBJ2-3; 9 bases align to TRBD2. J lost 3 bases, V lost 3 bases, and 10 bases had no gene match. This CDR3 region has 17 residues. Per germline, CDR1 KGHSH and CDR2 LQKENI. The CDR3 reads CASSPPLAGGLTDTQYF. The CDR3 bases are TGTGCCAGCTCACCTCCTTTGGCGGGAGGGCTTACAGATACGCAGTATTTT.

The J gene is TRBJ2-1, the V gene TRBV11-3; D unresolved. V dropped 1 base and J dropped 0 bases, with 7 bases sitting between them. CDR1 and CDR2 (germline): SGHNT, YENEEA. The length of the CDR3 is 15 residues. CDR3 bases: TGTGCCAGCAGCTTAGCTCCGAGCTCCTACAATGAGCAGTTCTTC. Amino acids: CASSLAPSSYNEQFF.

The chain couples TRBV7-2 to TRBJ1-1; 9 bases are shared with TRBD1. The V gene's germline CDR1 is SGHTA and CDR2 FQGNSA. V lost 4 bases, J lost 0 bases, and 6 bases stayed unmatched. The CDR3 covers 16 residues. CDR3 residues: CASSSRQGGMNTEAFF. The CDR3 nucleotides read TGTGCCAGCAGCTCACGACAGGGGGGCATGAACACTGAAGCTTTCTTT.

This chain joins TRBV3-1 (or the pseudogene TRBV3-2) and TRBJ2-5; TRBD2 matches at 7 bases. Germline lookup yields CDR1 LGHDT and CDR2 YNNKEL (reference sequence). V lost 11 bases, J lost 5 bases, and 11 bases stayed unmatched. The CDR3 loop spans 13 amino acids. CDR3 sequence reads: CASLPGAGETQYF. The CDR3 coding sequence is TGTGCCTCCTTACCGGGAGCGGGGGAGACCCAGTACTTC.

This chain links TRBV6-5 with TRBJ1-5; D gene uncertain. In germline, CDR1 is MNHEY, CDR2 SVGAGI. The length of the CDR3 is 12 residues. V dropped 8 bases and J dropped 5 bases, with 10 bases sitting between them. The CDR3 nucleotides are TGTGCCAGCGGCCCCCTATATCAGCCCCAGCATTTT. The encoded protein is CASGPLYQPQHF.

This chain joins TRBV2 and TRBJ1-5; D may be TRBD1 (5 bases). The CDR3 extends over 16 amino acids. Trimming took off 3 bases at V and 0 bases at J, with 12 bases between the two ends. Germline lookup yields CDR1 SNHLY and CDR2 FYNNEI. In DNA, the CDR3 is TGTGCCAGCAGTGAGGTGCAGGGTTTTAGCAATCAGCCCCAGCATTTT. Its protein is CASSEVQGFSNQPQHF.

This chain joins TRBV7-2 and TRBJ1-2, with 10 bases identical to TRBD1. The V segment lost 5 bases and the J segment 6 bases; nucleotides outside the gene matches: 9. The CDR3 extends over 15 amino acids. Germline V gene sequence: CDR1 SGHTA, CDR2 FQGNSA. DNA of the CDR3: TGTGCCAGCAGCCTTACGACAGGGGGCATGGATGGCTACACCTTC. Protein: CASSLTTGGMDGYTF.

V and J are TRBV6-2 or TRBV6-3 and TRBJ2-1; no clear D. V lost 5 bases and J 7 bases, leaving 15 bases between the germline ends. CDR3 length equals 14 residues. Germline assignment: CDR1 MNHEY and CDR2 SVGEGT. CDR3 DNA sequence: TGTGCCAGCAGTAGAGGAAGCCTTTGGAATGAGCAGTTCTTC. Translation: CASSRGSLWNEQFF.

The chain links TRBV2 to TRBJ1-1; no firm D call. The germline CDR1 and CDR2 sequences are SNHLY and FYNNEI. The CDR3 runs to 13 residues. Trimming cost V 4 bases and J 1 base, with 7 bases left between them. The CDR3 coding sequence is TGTGCCAGCAGTGTAGACTCGAACACTGAAGCTTTCTTT. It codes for CASSVDSNTEAFF.